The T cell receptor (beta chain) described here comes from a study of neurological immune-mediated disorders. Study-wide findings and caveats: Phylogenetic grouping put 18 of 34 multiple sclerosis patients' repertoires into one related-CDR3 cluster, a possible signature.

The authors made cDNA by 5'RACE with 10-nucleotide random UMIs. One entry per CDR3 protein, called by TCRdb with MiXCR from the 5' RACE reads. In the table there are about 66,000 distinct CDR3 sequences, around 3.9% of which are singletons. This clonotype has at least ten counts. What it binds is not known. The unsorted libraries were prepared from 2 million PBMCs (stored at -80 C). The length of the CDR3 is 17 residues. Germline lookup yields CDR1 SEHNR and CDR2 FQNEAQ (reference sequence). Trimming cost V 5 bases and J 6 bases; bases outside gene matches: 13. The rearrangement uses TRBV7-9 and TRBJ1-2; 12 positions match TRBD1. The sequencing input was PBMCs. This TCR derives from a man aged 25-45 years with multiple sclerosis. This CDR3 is CASSEIGTGGVYDGYTF. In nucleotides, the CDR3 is TGTGCCAGCAGCGAGATCGGGACAGGGGGCGTTTATGATGGCTACACCTTC.